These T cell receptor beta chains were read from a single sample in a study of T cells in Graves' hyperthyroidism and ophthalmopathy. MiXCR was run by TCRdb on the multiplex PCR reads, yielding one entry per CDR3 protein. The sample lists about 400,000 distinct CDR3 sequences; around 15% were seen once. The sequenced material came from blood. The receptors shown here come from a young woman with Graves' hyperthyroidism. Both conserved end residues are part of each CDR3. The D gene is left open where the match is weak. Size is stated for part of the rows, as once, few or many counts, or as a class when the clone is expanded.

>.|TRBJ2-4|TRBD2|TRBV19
CASSTRTSRSVYF
TGTGCCAGTAGTACTCGGACTAGTAGGTCGGTGTACTTC
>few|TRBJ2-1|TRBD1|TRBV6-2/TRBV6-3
CASRAGTGKNEQFF
TGTGCCAGCAGGGCCGGGACAGGGAAAAATGAGCAGTTCTTC
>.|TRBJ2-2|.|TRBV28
CASRAQNTGELFF
TGTGCCAGCCGGGCCCAGAACACCGGGGAGCTGTTTTTT
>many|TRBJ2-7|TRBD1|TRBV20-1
CSTRQGGLGEQYF
TGCAGTACCCGACAGGGTGGTCTTGGGGAGCAGTACTTC
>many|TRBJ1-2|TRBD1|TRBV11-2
CASSAGGYGYTF
TGTGCCAGCAGCGCAGGGGGCTATGGCTACACCTTC
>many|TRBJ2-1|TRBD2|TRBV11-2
CASSLVPMTSGNNNEQFF
TGTGCCAGCAGCTTAGTCCCTATGACTAGCGGGAACAACAATGAGCAGTTCTTC
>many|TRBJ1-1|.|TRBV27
CASAFREPNTEAFF
TGTGCCAGCGCCTTTCGGGAGCCGAACACTGAAGCTTTCTTT
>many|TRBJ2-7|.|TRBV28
CASSSKYEQYF
TGTGCCAGCAGTTCTAAGTACGAGCAGTACTTC
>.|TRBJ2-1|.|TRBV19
CASSTKAGNNEQFF
TGTGCCAGTAGTACGAAAGCCGGAAACAATGAGCAGTTCTTC
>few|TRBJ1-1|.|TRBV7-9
CASSFFGSNTEAFF
TGTGCCAGCAGCTTTTTCGGTTCGAACACTGAAGCTTTCTTT
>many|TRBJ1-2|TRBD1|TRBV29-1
CSVVGGTGHGYTF
TGCAGCGTTGTAGGCGGGACAGGACATGGCTACACCTTC
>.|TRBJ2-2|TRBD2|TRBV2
CASSVAAGGNTGELFF
TGTGCCAGCAGTGTCGCCGCGGGAGGGAACACCGGGGAGCTGTTTTTT
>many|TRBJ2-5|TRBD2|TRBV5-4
CASSPGTSANQETQYF
TGTGCCAGCAGCCCCGGGACTAGCGCAAACCAAGAGACCCAGTACTTC
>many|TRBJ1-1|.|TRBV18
CASSQDSNTEAFF
TGTGCCAGCTCACAGGACAGTAACACTGAAGCTTTCTTT
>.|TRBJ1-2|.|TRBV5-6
CASSLRATGILNYGYTF
TGTGCCAGCAGTCTCCGAGCTACAGGAATACTTAACTATGGCTACACCTTC
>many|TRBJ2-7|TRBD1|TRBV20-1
CSATEFGQGDAVGDEQYF
TGCAGTGCAACCGAGTTTGGACAGGGGGACGCAGTGGGCGACGAGCAGTACTTC
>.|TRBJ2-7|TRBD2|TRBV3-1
CASSYRNLREFNYEQYF
TGTGCCAGCAGTTACAGGAATTTGCGGGAGTTTAACTACGAGCAGTACTTC
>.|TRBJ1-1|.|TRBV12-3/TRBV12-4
CASSSPLGSEAFF
TGTGCCAGCAGTTCCCCCCTGGGTTCTGAAGCTTTCTTT
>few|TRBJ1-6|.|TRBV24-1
CATSMDGILYNSPLHF
TGTGCCACCAGCATGGACGGAATTCTCTATAATTCACCCCTCCACTTT
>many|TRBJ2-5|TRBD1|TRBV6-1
CASNPGQGQETQYF
TGTGCCAGCAATCCGGGACAGGGACAAGAGACCCAGTACTTC